These 27 T cell receptor beta chains share one sample of origin, sequenced in a study of blood T cell repertoires in COVID-19. The assay was immunoSEQ multiplex PCR, and TCRdb's table has in-frame clones only and misses some. The top ten hold around a sixth of the sample, which has tens of thousands of clones, around 84% seen once. The sequenced material came from peripheral blood. The receptors derive from a man aged 65 to 79 with active COVID-19.

The V and J genes are TRBV7-7 and TRBJ1-1, with D possibly matching TRBD1 (6 bases). Germline CDR1 reads SSHAT; CDR2 reads FNYEAQ (reference sequence). Trimming left V 11 bases short and J 11 bases short, with 12 bases between. The CDR3 consists of 9 residues. The CDR3, as DNA: TGTGCCGCGGGGGGGCTGGCTTTCTTT. It is translated as CAAGGLAFF.

The genes are TRBV18 and TRBJ1-1; D unresolved. The CDR3 consists of 13 residues. In germline, CDR1 is KGHSH, CDR2 LQKENI. V was shortened by 3 bases and J by 3 bases, with 8 bases between the two germline ends. CDR3 sequence reads: CASSPMEYTEAFF. As DNA, the CDR3 is TGTGCCAGCTCACCTATGGAGTACACTGAAGCTTTCTTT. The full variable domain, rest sourced from reference TRBV18 and TRBJ1-1, is NAGVMQNPRHLVRRRGQEARLRCSPMKGHSHVYWYRQLPEEGLKFMVYLQKENIIDESGMPKERFSAEFPKEGPSILRIQQVVRGDSAAYFCASSPMEYTEAFFGQGTRLTVV.

This sequence joins TRBV11-3 and TRBJ2-2; 8 bases line up with TRBD1. The V gene's germline CDR1 is SGHNT and CDR2 YENEEA. Losses at the gene ends were 5 bases for V and 1 base for J; bases not matched to a gene: 0. This CDR3 has 14 amino acids. The DNA for the CDR3 is TGTGCCAGCAGCACAGGGGGGAACACCGGGGAGCTGTTTTTT. Translating gives CASSTGGNTGELFF.

V usage is TRBV5-1 and J usage is TRBJ2-3; no reliable D call. Trimming removed 4 bases at V and 1 base at J, with 10 bases between. Germline CDR1 and CDR2: SGHRS and YFSETQ. This CDR3 contains 14 residues. The CDR3 loop reads CASSPAQGTDTQYF. Written as DNA, the CDR3 is TGCGCCAGCAGCCCTGCCCAGGGCACAGATACGCAGTATTTT.

V is TRBV28 and J is TRBJ2-7, with D tentatively TRBD1 (6 bases). This CDR3 has 17 amino acids. Looked up from germline, CDR1 is MDHEN and CDR2 is SYDVKM. V lost 1 base and J lost 2, with 18 bases in between. The CDR3 DNA sequence: TGTGCCAGCAGTTTATCAGGGGTAGGGCGGGCTCCCTACGAGCAGTACTTC. Amino acid sequence: CASSLSGVGRAPYEQYF.

The V call is TRBV6-6, the J call TRBJ2-2; tentative D call: TRBD2 (6 bases). This CDR3 comprises 15 residues. V was trimmed by 0 bases and J by 3 bases, leaving 8 bases between them. Germline V lookup: CDR1 MNHNY, CDR2 SVGAGI (reference sequence). CDR3 amino acids: CASSYSQRDTGELFF. CDR3 bases: TGTGCCAGCAGTTACTCCCAGCGGGACACCGGGGAGCTGTTTTTT.

The chain joins TRBV7-9 to TRBJ2-5; tentative D call: TRBD1 (6 bases). V was pared by 1 base and J by 5 bases, with 17 bases between. From germline, CDR1 is SEHNR and CDR2 FQNEAQ (reference sequence). The CDR3 sequence is 16 residues long. In nucleotides, the CDR3 is TGTGCCAGCAGCTTAGAATTTTGGTACAGGGAGGAGACCCAGTACTTC. This encodes CASSLEFWYREETQYF.

The rearrangement uses TRBV5-6 and TRBJ1-2; 7 bases fit TRBD1. CDR3 size: 13 residues. Germline CDR1 reads SGHDT; CDR2 reads YYEEEE. With 2 bases clipped from V and 7 bases from J, the junction kept 5 bases outside the gene matches. DNA for the CDR3: TGTGCCAGCAGCTTAGGGGGCGTAGGTGGCTACACCTTC. Its protein product is CASSLGGVGGYTF. The complete variable domain, with remaining parts taken from reference TRBV5-6 and TRBJ1-2, reads DAGVTQSPTHLIKTRGQQVTLRCSPKSGHDTVSWYQQALGQGPQFIFQYYEEEERQRGNFPDRFSGHQFPNYSSELNVNALLLGDSALYLCASSLGGVGGYTFGSGTRLTVV.

The CDR3 is CASSDSEQGSTGELFF. As DNA, the CDR3 is TGTGCCAGCAGTGATTCGGAACAGGGGAGCACCGGGGAGCTGTTTTTT. The chain has TRBV2 and TRBJ2-2, with 7 bases fitting TRBD1. Germline trimming cut 3 bases from V and 4 bases from J; bases unmatched to any gene: 8. Germline V gene data show CDR1 as SNHLY and CDR2 as FYNNEI. The CDR3 runs to 16 residues.

The CDR3 region has the DNA TGTGCCAGCAGTGAATGGCGGGAAATTGGCGAGCAGTACTTC. Its protein is CASSEWREIGEQYF. The chain recombines TRBV2 with TRBJ2-7; possibly TRBD2 for D (6 bases). The germline gives CDR1 SNHLY, CDR2 FYNNEI. The CDR3 covers 14 residues. Deletions cut 2 bases from V and 6 bases from J, with 14 bases between.

The chain is built from TRBV6-5 and TRBJ2-3; perhaps TRBD2 as D (5 bases). Between the trimmed V and J ends, which lost 7 bases and 2 bases, there was a span of 10 bases. Per the germline V gene, CDR1 is MNHEY and CDR2 is SVGAGI. The CDR3 sequence is 13 residues long. CDR3 nucleotide sequence: TGTGCCAGCACCGGACTGATCACAGATACGCAGTATTTT. Translation gives CASTGLITDTQYF.

This chain joins TRBV6-5 and TRBJ1-3; unclear D gene. Per the germline V gene, CDR1 is MNHEY and CDR2 is SVGAGI. V lost 5 bases, J lost 0 bases, and 8 bases lay in between. This CDR3 region has 14 residues. The DNA for the CDR3 is TGTGCCAGCAGTCAACGGTTCTCTGGAAACACCATATATTTT. This gives the protein CASSQRFSGNTIYF.

This chain connects TRBV29-1 to TRBJ2-2; 7 bases line up with TRBD1. J gave up 4 bases and V 7 bases, and 12 bases lay outside the gene matches. CDR3 length: 15 residues. Germline CDR1 is SQVTM and CDR2 is ANQGSEA. The CDR3 region has the DNA TGCAGCGCATCCTTCAGACAGGGCGGCACCGGGGAGCTGTTTTTT. Translated, it gives CSASFRQGGTGELFF.

This chain connects TRBV6-5 to TRBJ2-7; TRBD2 aligns across 12 bases. CDR1 is MNHEY, CDR2 SVGAGI, per germline. With V trimmed by 6 bases and J by 4 bases, 7 bases remained unmatched. The CDR3 extends over 15 amino acids. This CDR3 is CASSQGLAGPYEQYF. CDR3 in DNA: TGTGCCAGCAGCCAAGGACTAGCGGGACCGTACGAGCAGTACTTC.

The gene calls are TRBV6-5 and TRBJ1-2; the match to TRBD1 covers 7 bases. Germline CDR1 is MNHEY and CDR2 is SVGAGI. The CDR3 is made up of 16 amino acids. J was trimmed by 5 bases and V by 2 bases; bases with no gene match: 11. The CDR3 DNA sequence: TGTGCCAGCAGTTACGAGGGCGCAGGGGGACCTTATGGCTACACCTTC. Translation gives CASSYEGAGGPYGYTF.

This clone was counted many times. This rearrangement joins TRBV28 to TRBJ2-2; 16 bases fit TRBD2. This CDR3 spans 17 amino acids. Unmatched junction bases numbered 5, after V lost 4 bases and J lost 6 bases. In germline, CDR1 is MDHEN, CDR2 SYDVKM. CDR3 nucleotides: TGTGCCAGCAGTTCGTGGGGACTAGCGGGAGGGCCCGGGGAGCTGTTTTTT. Its translation is CASSSWGLAGGPGELFF.

Concerning this clone: This sample also contains other DNA sequences that code for the same CDR3. V is TRBV4-2 and J is TRBJ1-2; D is uncertain. In germline, CDR1 is LGHNA, CDR2 YNFKEQ. The germline V and J ends were trimmed by 0 bases and 5 bases, with 4 bases remaining between them. The length of the CDR3 is 12 residues. CDR3 bases: TGTGCCAGCAGCCAAGACAGTTATGGCTACACCTTC. Protein sequence: CASSQDSYGYTF.

The V gene is TRBV5-1, the J gene TRBJ2-2; D is undetermined. The ends were cut back, 0 bases at V and 1 base at J, with 4 bases in the middle. There are 14 residues in the CDR3. The germline V gene has CDR1 SGHRS and CDR2 YFSETQ. DNA for the CDR3: TGCGCCAGCAGCTTGGAGCGGAACACCGGGGAGCTGTTTTTT. Amino acid sequence: CASSLERNTGELFF.

The V call is TRBV6-5, the J call TRBJ2-5; 7 bases agree with TRBD1. Germline CDR1 MNHEY, CDR2 SVGAGI. The junction had 11 bases not matched to a gene; V was cut back by 11 bases and J by 2 bases. The CDR3 length is 14 residues. CDR3 protein: CAGTSGTVQETQYF. DNA for the CDR3: TGTGCCGGTACTTCCGGGACAGTTCAAGAGACCCAGTACTTC.

This clone has more than one count but fewer than ten. The chain employs TRBV9 and TRBJ2-7; 7 bases map to TRBD1. V lost 3 bases, J lost 2 bases, and 5 bases stayed unmatched. The germline CDR1 and CDR2 sequences are SGDLS and YYNGEE. CDR3 length equals 14 residues. In DNA, the CDR3 is TGTGCCAGCAGCGGCCGGGACAGTGCCTACGAGCAGTACTTC. Its translation is CASSGRDSAYEQYF.

This clone was picked up one time. The chain combines TRBV10-3 with TRBJ2-7; tentative D call: TRBD1 (6 bases). This CDR3 spans 15 amino acids. Germline V gene lookup returns CDR1 ENHRY and CDR2 SYGVKD. Trimming stripped 7 bases from V and 0 bases from J, with 16 bases between. CDR3 protein: CAINKQGGRSYEQYF. The CDR3 DNA reads TGTGCCATCAATAAACAGGGCGGGCGCTCCTACGAGCAGTACTTC.

The V gene is TRBV19, the J gene TRBJ2-3; 11 bases agree with TRBD1. CDR1 is LNHDA, CDR2 SQIVND, per germline (reference sequence). Trimming took 10 bases from V and 4 from J; bases not matched to a gene: 19. The CDR3 length is 18 residues. CDR3 in DNA: TGTGCCACCCTCGGGACAGGGGGTACGCGGAGAGAAGCAGATACGCAGTATTTT. The encoded protein is CATLGTGGTRREADTQYF.

This chain uses TRBV24-1 with TRBJ2-7; no clear D. V was trimmed by 0 bases and J by 5 bases, leaving 10 bases between them. Germline CDR1 and CDR2: KGHDR and SFDVKD. The CDR3 is 14 residues long. CDR3 residues: CATSDLSLLDEQYF. CDR3 bases: TGTGCCACCAGTGATTTGTCCCTATTGGACGAGCAGTACTTC.

This clone has a single count. This sequence joins TRBV6-2 or TRBV6-3 and TRBJ2-3; D is unclear. CDR3 size: 12 residues. V was cut by 2 bases and J by 4 bases, with 4 bases left in between. From germline, CDR1 is MNHEY and CDR2 SVGEGT. Here the CDR3 reads CASSYGPDTQYF. In DNA, the CDR3 is TGTGCCAGCAGTTACGGGCCAGATACGCAGTATTTT.

The CDR3 is CASSLGQAPGELFF. The CDR3 region has the DNA TGTGCCAGCAGCCTGGGACAGGCGCCCGGGGAGCTGTTTTTT. This chain links TRBV28 with TRBJ2-2; 8 bases align to TRBD1. This CDR3 contains 14 residues. J lost 6 bases, V lost 6 bases, and 6 bases had no gene match. Germline loops: CDR1 MDHEN, CDR2 SYDVKM.

V usage is TRBV7-2 and J usage is TRBJ1-4, with 7 bases matching TRBD1. The CDR3 totals 15 residues. The trim removed 1 base at V and 5 bases at J, leaving 4 bases unmatched. The germline V gene encodes CDR1 SGHTA and CDR2 FQGNSA. The CDR3 loop is CASSLGRGRNEKLFF. CDR3 bases: TGTGCCAGCAGCTTAGGTAGGGGGCGGAATGAAAAACTGTTTTTT.

This chain connects TRBV14 to TRBJ2-7; 9 bases are shared with TRBD1. V gave up 2 bases and J gave up 6 bases; unmatched junction bases: 2. The germline V gene has CDR1 SGHDN and CDR2 FVKESK. The CDR3 has 13 amino acids. The CDR3 DNA reads TGTGCCAGCAGCCAACACAGGGGGCTCGAGCAGTACTTC. Amino acids: CASSQHRGLEQYF.